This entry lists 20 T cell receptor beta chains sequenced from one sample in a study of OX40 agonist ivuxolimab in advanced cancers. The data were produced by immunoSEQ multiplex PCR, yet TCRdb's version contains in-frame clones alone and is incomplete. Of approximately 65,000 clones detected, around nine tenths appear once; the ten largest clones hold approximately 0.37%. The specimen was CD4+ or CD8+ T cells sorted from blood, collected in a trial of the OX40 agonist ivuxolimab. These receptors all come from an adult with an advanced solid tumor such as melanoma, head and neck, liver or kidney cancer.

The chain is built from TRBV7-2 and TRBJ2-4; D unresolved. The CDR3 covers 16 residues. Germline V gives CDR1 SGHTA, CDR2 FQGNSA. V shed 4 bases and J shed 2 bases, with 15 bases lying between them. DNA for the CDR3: TGTGCCAGCAGCTCTGCTAGAGGAGATACCAAAAACATTCAGTACTTC. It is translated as CASSSARGDTKNIQYF.

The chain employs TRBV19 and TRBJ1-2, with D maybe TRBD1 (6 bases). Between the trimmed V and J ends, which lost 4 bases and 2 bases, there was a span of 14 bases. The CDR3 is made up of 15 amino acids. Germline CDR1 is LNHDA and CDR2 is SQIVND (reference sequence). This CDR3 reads CASSKIRDKNYGYTF. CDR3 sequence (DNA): TGTGCCAGTAGTAAGATTCGGGACAAAAACTATGGCTACACCTTC. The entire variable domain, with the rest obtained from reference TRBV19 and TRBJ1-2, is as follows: DGGITQSPKYLFRKEGQNVTLSCEQNLNHDAMYWYRQDPGQGLRLIYYSQIVNDFQKGDIAEGYSVSREKKESFPLTVTSAQKNPTAFYLCASSKIRDKNYGYTFGSGTRLTVV.

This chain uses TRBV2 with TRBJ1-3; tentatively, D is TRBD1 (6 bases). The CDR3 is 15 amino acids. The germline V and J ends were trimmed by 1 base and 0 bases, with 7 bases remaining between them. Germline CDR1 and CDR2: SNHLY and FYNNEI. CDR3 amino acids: CASSEGDNSGNTIYF. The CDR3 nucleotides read TGTGCCAGCAGTGAAGGGGACAACTCTGGAAACACCATATATTTT.

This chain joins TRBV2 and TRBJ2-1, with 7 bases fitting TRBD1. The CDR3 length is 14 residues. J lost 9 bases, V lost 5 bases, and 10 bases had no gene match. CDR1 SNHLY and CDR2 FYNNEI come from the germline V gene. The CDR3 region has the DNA TGTGCCAGCAGTCCCCAACAGGGGTCATTTGAGCAGTTCTTC. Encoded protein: CASSPQQGSFEQFF.

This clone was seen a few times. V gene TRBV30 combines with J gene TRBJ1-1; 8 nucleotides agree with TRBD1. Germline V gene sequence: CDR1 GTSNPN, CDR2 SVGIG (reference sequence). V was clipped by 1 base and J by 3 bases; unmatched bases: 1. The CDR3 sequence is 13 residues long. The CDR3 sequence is CAWSGTGHTEAFF. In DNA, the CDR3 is TGTGCCTGGAGTGGGACAGGGCACACTGAAGCTTTCTTT.

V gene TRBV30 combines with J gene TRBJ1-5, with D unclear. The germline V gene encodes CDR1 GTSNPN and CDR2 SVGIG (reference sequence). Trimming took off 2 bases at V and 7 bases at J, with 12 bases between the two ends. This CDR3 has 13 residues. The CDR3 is CAWSLLGAQPQHF. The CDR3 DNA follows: TGTGCCTGGAGTCTCCTGGGAGCGCAGCCCCAGCATTTT.

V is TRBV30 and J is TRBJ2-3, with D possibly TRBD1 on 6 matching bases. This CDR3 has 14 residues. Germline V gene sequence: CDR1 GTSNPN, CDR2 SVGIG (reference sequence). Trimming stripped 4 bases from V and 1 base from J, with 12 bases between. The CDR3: CAWTTGFGTDTQYF. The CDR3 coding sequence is TGTGCCTGGACTACAGGGTTTGGCACAGATACGCAGTATTTT.

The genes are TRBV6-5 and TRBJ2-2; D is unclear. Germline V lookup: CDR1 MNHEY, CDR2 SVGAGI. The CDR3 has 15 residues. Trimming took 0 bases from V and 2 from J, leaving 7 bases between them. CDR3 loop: CASSYSPENTGELFF. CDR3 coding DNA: TGTGCCAGCAGTTACTCGCCCGAAAACACCGGGGAGCTGTTTTTT.

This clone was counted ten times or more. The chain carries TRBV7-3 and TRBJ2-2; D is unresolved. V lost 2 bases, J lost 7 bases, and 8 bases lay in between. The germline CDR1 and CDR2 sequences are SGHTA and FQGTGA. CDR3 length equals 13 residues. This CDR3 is CASSLGLGGELFF. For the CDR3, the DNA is TGTGCCAGCAGCTTAGGGTTAGGCGGGGAGCTGTTTTTT.

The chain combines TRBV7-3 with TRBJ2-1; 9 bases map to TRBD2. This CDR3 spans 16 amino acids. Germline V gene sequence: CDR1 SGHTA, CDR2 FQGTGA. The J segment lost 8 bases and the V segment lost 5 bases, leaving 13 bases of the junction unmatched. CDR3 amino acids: CASSPYGRGGDDEQFF. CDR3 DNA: TGTGCCAGCAGCCCTTACGGGCGGGGGGGCGACGATGAGCAGTTCTTC.

CDR3 nucleotides: TGTGCCAGCAGCTTTGGGAAGGGGGGGGCCAGGGCTTACCACGAGCAGTACTTC. It codes for CASSFGKGGARAYHEQYF. This rearrangement joins TRBV7-8 to TRBJ2-7; maybe TRBD2 (7 bases). Trimming removed 3 bases at V and 5 bases at J, with 26 bases between. Germline CDR1 SGHVS, CDR2 FQNEAQ. This CDR3 comprises 18 residues. Complete variable domain (other parts from reference TRBV7-8 and TRBJ2-7): GAGVSQSPRYKVAKRGQDVALRCDPISGHVSLFWYQQALGQGPEFLTYFQNEAQLDKSGLPSDRFFAERPEGSVSTLKIQRTQQEDSAVYLCASSFGKGGARAYHEQYFGPGTRLTVT.

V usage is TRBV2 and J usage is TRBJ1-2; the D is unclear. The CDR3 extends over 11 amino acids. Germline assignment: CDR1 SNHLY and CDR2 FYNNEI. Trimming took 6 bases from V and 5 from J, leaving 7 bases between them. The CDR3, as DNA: TGTGCCAGCAGCCTACAGTATGGCTACACCTTC. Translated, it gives CASSLQYGYTF.

This chain's CDR3 is CAISGEFSNQPQHF. In nucleotides, the CDR3 is TGTGCCATCAGCGGGGAGTTTAGCAATCAGCCCCAGCATTTT. The chain uses TRBV10-3 and TRBJ1-5; D unclear. The CDR3 has 14 amino acids. V was pared by 6 bases and J by 0 bases, with 9 bases between. Germline V gives CDR1 ENHRY, CDR2 SYGVKD.

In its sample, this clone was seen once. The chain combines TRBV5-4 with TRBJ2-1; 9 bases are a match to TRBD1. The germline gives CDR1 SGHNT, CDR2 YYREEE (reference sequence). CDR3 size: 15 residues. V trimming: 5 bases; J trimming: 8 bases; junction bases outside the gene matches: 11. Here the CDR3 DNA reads TGTGCCAGCAGTCGGAGGGACAGGGCTGAACATGAGCAGTTCTTC. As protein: CASSRRDRAEHEQFF. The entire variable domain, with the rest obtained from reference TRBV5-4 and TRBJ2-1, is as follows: ETGVTQSPTHLIKTRGQQVTLRCSSQSGHNTVSWYQQALGQGPQFIFQYYREEENGRGNFPPRFSGLQFPNYSSELNVNALELDDSALYLCASSRRDRAEHEQFFGPGTRLTVL.

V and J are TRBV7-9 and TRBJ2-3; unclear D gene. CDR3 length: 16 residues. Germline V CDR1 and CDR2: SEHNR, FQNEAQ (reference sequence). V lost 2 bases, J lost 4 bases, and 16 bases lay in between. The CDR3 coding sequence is TGTGCCAGCAGCTTATTTAACGGTCTCGAGGCAGATACGCAGTATTTT. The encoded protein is CASSLFNGLEADTQYF. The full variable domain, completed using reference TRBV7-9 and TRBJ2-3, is DTGVSQNPRHKITKRGQNVTFRCDPISEHNRLYWYRQTLGQGPEFLTYFQNEAQLEKSRLLSDRFSAERPKGSFSTLEIQRTEQGDSAMYLCASSLFNGLEADTQYFGPGTRLTVL.

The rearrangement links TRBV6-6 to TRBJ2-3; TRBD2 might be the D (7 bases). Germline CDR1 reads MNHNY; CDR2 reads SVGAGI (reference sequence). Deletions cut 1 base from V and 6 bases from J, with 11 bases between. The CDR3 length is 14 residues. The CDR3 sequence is CASSYLGGRDTQYF. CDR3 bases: TGTGCCAGCAGTTACTTGGGGGGGCGGGATACGCAGTATTTT.

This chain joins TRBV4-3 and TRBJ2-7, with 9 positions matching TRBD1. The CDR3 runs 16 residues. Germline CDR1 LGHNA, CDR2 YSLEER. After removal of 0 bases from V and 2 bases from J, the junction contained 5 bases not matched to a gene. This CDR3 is CASSQDPGQGAYEQYF. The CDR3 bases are TGCGCCAGCAGCCAAGATCCGGGACAGGGTGCCTACGAGCAGTACTTC.

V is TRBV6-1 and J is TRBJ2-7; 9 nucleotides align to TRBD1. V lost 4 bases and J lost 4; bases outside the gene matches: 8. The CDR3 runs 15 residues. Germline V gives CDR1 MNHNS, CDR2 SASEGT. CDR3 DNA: TGTGCCAGCAGTGGGCTAACAGGGGGCGGGTACGAGCAGTACTTC. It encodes CASSGLTGGGYEQYF.

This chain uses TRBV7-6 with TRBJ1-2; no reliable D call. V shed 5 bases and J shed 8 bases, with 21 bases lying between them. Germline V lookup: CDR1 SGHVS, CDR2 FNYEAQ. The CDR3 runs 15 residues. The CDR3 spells CASSPQLVLGGGYTF. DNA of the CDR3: TGTGCCAGCAGCCCGCAATTAGTCCTGGGTGGGGGCTACACCTTC.

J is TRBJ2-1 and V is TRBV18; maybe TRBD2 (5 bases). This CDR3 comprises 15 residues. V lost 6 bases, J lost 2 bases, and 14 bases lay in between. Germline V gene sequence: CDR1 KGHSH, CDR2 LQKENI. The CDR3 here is CASSPQTGTYNEQFF. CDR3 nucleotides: TGTGCCAGCTCTCCGCAAACGGGGACCTACAATGAGCAGTTCTTC.